This is a list of T cell receptor beta chains from one sample in a study. Using its own MiXCR run on the 5' RACE reads, TCRdb lists one record per CDR3 protein. Among about 32,000 distinct CDR3 sequences, approximately 24% were seen once, and the ten largest hold roughly 4.5%. The material sequenced was memory CD4+ T cells sorted from blood. These TCRs come from a female donor with breast cancer. The CDR3 runs from the conserved cysteine through the conserved F or W. D genes are given only for firm matches. Size values are once, few and many counts, or a class for expanded clones, and some rows have none.

>TRBJ2-3|few|TRBV7-6|-
CASSLRTGASTDTQYF
TGTGCCAGCAGCTTACGGACCGGGGCTAGCACAGATACGCAGTATTTT
>TRBJ1-1|many|TRBV7-9|TRBD1
CASSLGTGAGLNTEAFF
TGTGCCAGCAGCTTAGGCACAGGGGCAGGGTTGAACACTGAAGCTTTCTTT
>TRBJ1-1|few|TRBV29-1|TRBD1
CSVGQGNTEAFF
TGCAGCGTCGGACAGGGGAACACTGAAGCTTTCTTT
>TRBJ2-2|many|TRBV6-5|TRBD1
CASSLGQGSGELFF
TGTGCCAGCAGTTTAGGACAGGGATCCGGGGAGCTGTTTTTT
>TRBJ2-1|few|TRBV5-4|TRBD2
CASSLLAGENNEQFF
TGTGCCAGCAGCTTACTAGCGGGAGAGAATAATGAGCAGTTCTTC
>TRBJ1-4|many|TRBV6-5|TRBD1
CASKRQGFGEKLFF
TGTGCCAGCAAGAGACAGGGGTTTGGTGAAAAACTGTTTTTT
>TRBJ2-7|-|TRBV5-1|TRBD1
CASSLADRAAYEQYF
TGCGCCAGCAGCTTAGCAGACAGGGCGGCTTACGAGCAGTACTTC
>TRBJ2-1|few|TRBV4-1|TRBD1
CASSRGQGTDNEQFF
TGCGCCAGCAGCCGAGGACAGGGAACAGACAATGAGCAGTTCTTC
>TRBJ1-1|-|TRBV21-1|-
CASSKGDGGAATEAFF
TGTGCCAGCAGCAAAGGCGACGGGGGAGCCGCCACTGAAGCTTTCTTT
>TRBJ2-5|few|TRBV14|-
CASSQRDRETQYF
TGTGCCAGCAGCCAACGGGATCGAGAGACCCAGTACTTC
>TRBJ1-6|-|TRBV4-1|TRBD1
CASSQVPGGYNSPLHF
TGCGCCAGCAGCCAAGTACCAGGGGGCTATAATTCACCCCTCCACTTT
>TRBJ2-2|few|TRBV28|TRBD2
CASSLLEGLISGRPDTGELFF
TGTGCCAGCAGTTTATTAGAAGGGTTGATTAGCGGGAGGCCCGACACCGGGGAGCTGTTTTTT
>TRBJ1-1|few|TRBV6-6|-
CASGETNTEAFF
TGTGCCAGCGGCGAGACGAACACTGAAGCTTTCTTT
>TRBJ1-5|-|TRBV27|-
CASSPIGGTGQPQHF
TGTGCCAGCAGTCCGATTGGGGGGACCGGTCAGCCCCAGCATTTT
>TRBJ2-7|few|TRBV6-1|TRBD1
CASSTLGQGAYEQYF
TGTGCCAGCAGTACCCTAGGACAGGGGGCCTACGAGCAGTACTTC
>TRBJ2-3|-|TRBV5-1|-
CASRGDLRRDTQYF
TGCGCCAGCAGGGGGGACCTAAGGAGGGATACGCAGTATTTT
>TRBJ2-7|many|TRBV5-4|-
CASSAGQMYEQYF
TGTGCCAGCAGCGCCGGACAGATGTACGAGCAGTACTTC
>TRBJ2-5|-|TRBV7-2|TRBD2
CASSRGPIAGETQYF
TGTGCCAGCAGCCGAGGACCAATAGCGGGAGAGACCCAGTACTTC
>TRBJ1-5|-|TRBV4-2|-
CASSKATGFQGSQPQHF
TGTGCCAGCAGCAAAGCCACAGGGTTCCAAGGCAGTCAGCCCCAGCATTTT
>TRBJ1-2|-|TRBV6-2/TRBV6-3|-
CASSYAPGLDYGYTF
TGTGCCAGCAGTTACGCCCCGGGGCTCGACTATGGCTACACCTTC
>TRBJ1-1|many|TRBV7-9|-
CASSLDGFLYTEAFF
TGTGCCAGCAGCTTAGATGGGTTTCTGTATACTGAAGCTTTCTTT
>TRBJ1-4|-|TRBV4-1|-
CASSQVGEKLFF
TGCGCCAGCAGCCAAGTTGGGGAAAAACTGTTTTTT
>TRBJ2-7|few|TRBV13|-
CASSLGPGGRLYEQYF
TGTGCCAGCAGCTTAGGCCCCGGGGGGCGCCTCTACGAGCAGTACTTC
>TRBJ2-1|few|TRBV7-9|TRBD1
CASSPLPGQGDSEQFF
TGTGCCAGCAGTCCCCTACCGGGACAGGGGGACAGTGAGCAGTTCTTC
>TRBJ2-4|many|TRBV6-6|-
CASSGHGGPLAKNIQYF
TGTGCCAGCAGTGGCCATGGGGGGCCCCTAGCCAAAAACATTCAGTACTTC
>TRBJ1-6|-|TRBV4-2|TRBD1
CASSRDRASPLHF
TGTGCCAGCAGCCGAGACAGGGCGTCACCCCTCCACTTT
>TRBJ2-7|once|TRBV7-9|TRBD2
CASSGRLAGAGEQYF
TGTGCCAGCAGCGGAAGACTAGCGGGAGCGGGAGAGCAGTACTTC
>TRBJ2-1|-|TRBV5-1|-
CASSLDGVSYNEQFF
TGCGCCAGCAGCTTGGATGGGGTGTCCTACAATGAGCAGTTCTTC
>TRBJ2-5|-|TRBV5-1|-
CASSLGLTGQETQYF
TGCGCCAGCAGCTTGGGCCTGACGGGACAAGAGACCCAGTACTTC
>TRBJ2-7|few|TRBV6-5|-
CASSYADLGEQYF
TGTGCCAGCAGTTACGCGGACCTCGGCGAGCAGTACTTC
>TRBJ2-7|few|TRBV7-9|-
CASSSKGIYEQYF
TGTGCCAGCAGCTCCAAGGGGATCTACGAGCAGTACTTC
>TRBJ2-7|few|TRBV20-1|-
CSADIRTAPYEQYF
TGCAGTGCCGATATTCGGACCGCTCCCTACGAGCAGTACTTC
>TRBJ1-5|few|TRBV6-5|-
CASRRDLNQPQHF
TGTGCCAGCAGACGGGACCTAAATCAGCCCCAGCATTTT
>TRBJ2-1|-|TRBV20-1|TRBD1
CSARPQTGRTDPNPYNEQFF
TGCAGTGCTAGACCCCAGACAGGGCGGACGGACCCCAACCCCTACAATGAGCAGTTCTTC
>TRBJ2-2|-|TRBV5-1|TRBD1
CASSRDRGRVDTGELFF
TGCGCCAGCTCCCGGGACAGGGGGCGCGTAGACACCGGGGAGCTGTTTTTT
>TRBJ2-2|many|TRBV5-1|-
CAGRDSNTGELFF
TGCGCCGGAAGGGACTCCAACACCGGGGAGCTGTTTTTT
>TRBJ2-3|-|TRBV7-6|TRBD2
CASSLALLAGGPDTQYF
TGTGCCAGCAGCTTAGCCTTGCTAGCGGGAGGCCCAGATACGCAGTATTTT
>TRBJ2-7|medium-sized|TRBV6-2/TRBV6-3|-
CASSYAGYGAYEQYF
TGTGCCAGCAGTTACGCCGGATACGGAGCCTACGAGCAGTACTTC
>TRBJ2-2|few|TRBV12-5|-
CASGAFPNTGELFF
TGTGCTAGTGGCGCTTTCCCGAACACCGGGGAGCTGTTTTTT
>TRBJ2-2|few|TRBV27|TRBD2
CASTYLAGGNTGELFF
TGTGCCAGCACCTACCTAGCGGGGGGTAACACCGGGGAGCTGTTTTTT
>TRBJ2-2|once|TRBV9|-
CASRSDTGELFF
TGTGCCAGCAGGTCGGACACCGGGGAGCTGTTTTTT
>TRBJ1-5|-|TRBV12-3/TRBV12-4|TRBD1
CASRPNQGDNQPQHF
TGTGCCAGCAGACCTAATCAGGGGGACAATCAGCCCCAGCATTTT